This is a list of T cell receptor beta chains from one sample in a study of T cell repertoires in cytomegalovirus infection. The antigens of these receptors remain unknown. One entry per CDR3 protein, called by TCRdb with MiXCR from the reads. This table holds 900,000 to 950,000 distinct CDR3 sequences, roughly 30% found once. This material consisted of cultured CD8+ T cells from PBMCs, taken from culture after CMV antigen stimulation. The receptors originated from a human donor in good health (CMV status not recorded). Some clones in this sample may be carry-over from other donors' samples. CDR3s include the opening cysteine and the closing phenylalanine or tryptophan. A D gene is named only where the DNA matches it firmly. Only part of the rows carry a size: once, few, many, or a class if the clone is expanded.

V gene	clone size	J gene	D gene	CDR3 protein	CDR3 DNA
TRBV2	few	TRBJ2-7	TRBD2	CASSETKGREWGYEQYF	TGTGCCAGCAGTGAAACGAAGGGGCGGGAGTGGGGTTACGAGCAGTACTTC
TRBV29-1	NA	TRBJ2-1	NA	CSVGFDRSSYNEQFF	TGCAGCGTTGGGTTCGACAGAAGCTCCTACAATGAGCAGTTCTTC
TRBV7-6	few	TRBJ2-1	NA	CASSVGLGNEQFF	TGTGCCAGCAGCGTGGGTCTGGGGAATGAGCAGTTCTTC
TRBV27	NA	TRBJ1-2	NA	CASSSRHGGYGYTF	TGTGCCAGCAGTTCTCGACACGGGGGCTATGGCTACACCTTC
TRBV7-2	many	TRBJ2-5	NA	CATMGGGKLQETQYF	TGTGCCACCATGGGAGGAGGGAAACTCCAAGAGACCCAGTACTTC
TRBV19	NA	TRBJ2-3	TRBD1	CASSSSQGAADTQYF	TGTGCCAGTAGTTCTTCACAGGGGGCAGCAGATACGCAGTATTTT
TRBV7-6	NA	TRBJ1-1	TRBD1	CVSSTGQVNTEAFF	TGTGTCAGCAGCACAGGACAGGTGAACACTGAAGCTTTCTTT
TRBV7-9	few	TRBJ2-2	TRBD2	CASNLRSSGESGELFF	TGTGCCAGCAACCTAAGGTCTAGCGGGGAATCCGGGGAGCTGTTTTTT
TRBV5-6	few	TRBJ2-5	NA	CASSLAGSAQETQYF	TGTGCCAGCAGCTTGGCGGGGTCAGCACAAGAGACCCAGTACTTC
TRBV24-1	NA	TRBJ2-1	TRBD1	CATSDSGQGYNEQFF	TGTGCCACCAGTGATTCGGGACAGGGATACAATGAGCAGTTCTTC
TRBV27	NA	TRBJ1-2	NA	CASSSAGTHYGYTF	TGTGCCAGCAGTTCTGCCGGGACACATTATGGCTACACCTTC
TRBV9	few	TRBJ2-2	NA	CASSPRLSGELFF	TGTGCCAGCAGCCCCCGATTGTCCGGGGAGCTGTTTTTT
TRBV12-3/TRBV12-4	NA	TRBJ2-1	NA	CASSFNKYNEQFF	TGTGCCAGCAGTTTTAATAAGTACAATGAGCAGTTCTTC
TRBV28	few	TRBJ2-1	NA	CASSWDPPSYNEQFF	TGTGCCAGCAGTTGGGACCCTCCCTCCTACAATGAGCAGTTCTTC
TRBV20-1	NA	TRBJ1-1	NA	CSAREHVGTYTEAFF	TGCAGTGCTAGAGAGCACGTAGGGACTTACACTGAAGCTTTCTTT
TRBV19	once	TRBJ1-2	TRBD1	CASRDRGLYGYTF	TGTGCCAGTCGGGACAGGGGGCTCTATGGCTACACCTTC
TRBV4-1	NA	TRBJ1-2	NA	CASSRWGVEGYTF	TGCGCCAGCAGCCGCTGGGGGGTAGAGGGCTACACCTTC
TRBV10-3	NA	TRBJ2-3	TRBD2	CAIKTLAGNSTDTQYF	TGTGCCATCAAAACCCTAGCGGGGAATAGCACAGATACGCAGTATTTT
TRBV4-2	once	TRBJ2-7	TRBD2	CASSQDQLAGNRYEQYF	TGTGCCAGCAGCCAAGATCAACTAGCGGGGAATCGCTACGAGCAGTACTTC